The 21 T cell receptor beta chains below were found in one sample sequenced in a study of T-cell reconstitution after alpha-beta-depleted transplantation in children. The TCRbeta library was prepared with unique molecular identifiers. TCRdb recomputed calls from the PCR reads with MiXCR, one row per CDR3 protein. This sample has about 440,000 distinct CDR3 sequences, with 43% found just once. Here the sequenced sample was PBMCs, taken before TCRalphabeta/CD19-depleted stem cell transplant. All receptors come from a girl aged 2 to 10 with aplastic anemia, due to receive a stem cell transplant.

About this clonotype itself: A junction end diverges from the germline sequence, so it may reflect a read error. The chain links TRBV6-1 to TRBJ2-7; D possibly corresponds to TRBD1 (7 bases). CDR1 and CDR2 from the germline V gene are MNHNS and SASEGT. The CDR3 has 14 amino acids. The CDR3 DNA is TGTACCAGCAGTCCCTACAGGGGACTCTACGAGCAGTACTTC. This gives the protein CTSSPYRGLYEQYF.

V and J are TRBV5-5 and TRBJ2-6; 7 nucleotides agree with TRBD2. This CDR3 region has 17 residues. Germline V gives CDR1 SGHKS, CDR2 YYEKEE (reference sequence). V dropped 4 bases and J dropped 0; count of bases not matched to a gene: 7. In DNA, the CDR3 is TGTGCCAGCAGCCCTTCGGGCGGGAGCTCTGGGGCCAACGTCCTGACTTTC. The encoded protein is CASSPSGGSSGANVLTF.

A few counts support this clonotype. This rearrangement joins TRBV4-1 to TRBJ2-1, with 13 positions matching TRBD2. CDR3 length equals 16 residues. CDR1 and CDR2 from the germline V gene are MGHRA and YSYEKL. V gave up 5 bases and J gave up 7 bases; unmatched junction bases: 8. CDR3 in DNA: TGCGCCAGCAGCGTACCGGGACTAGCGGGGCCGAATGAGCAGTTCTTC. It encodes CASSVPGLAGPNEQFF.

This chain links TRBV7-2 with TRBJ2-7; possibly TRBD2 for D (6 bases). Germline loops: CDR1 SGHTA, CDR2 FQGNSA. Trimming shortened V by 5 bases and J by 6 bases, and 17 bases separated the two germline ends. The CDR3 has 14 amino acids. CDR3 nucleotides: TGTGCCAGCAGCATCCGGGACTCAAGGGCCGAGCAGTACTTC. This gives the protein CASSIRDSRAEQYF.

This clonotype was seen many times. The chain joins TRBV6-5 to TRBJ1-5, with TRBD1 as a possible D gene (6 bases). CDR1 is MNHEY and CDR2 is SVGAGI in the germline V gene. Trimming took 6 bases from V and 7 from J, leaving 16 bases between them. CDR3 size: 14 residues. CDR3 amino acids: CASSRDRDNQPQHF. The CDR3 nucleotides are TGTGCCAGCAGCCGGGACCGGGACAACCAGCCCCAGCATTTT.

V usage is TRBV7-2 and J usage is TRBJ2-7, with 12 nucleotides matching TRBD2. This CDR3 region has 14 residues. The V and J ends lost 10 bases and 2 bases, in that order; junction bases with no gene match: 6. Germline assignment: CDR1 SGHTA and CDR2 FQGNSA. The CDR3 DNA is TGTGCCACCGCGCTAGCGGGAGGGACCTACGAGCAGTACTTC. Protein: CATALAGGTYEQYF.

In its sample, this clonotype was seen a few times. This chain uses TRBV5-1 with TRBJ2-6, with 12 nucleotides matching TRBD1. J was trimmed by 1 base and V by 4 bases; bases with no gene match: 6. Germline CDR1 is SGHRS and CDR2 is YFSETQ. The CDR3 covers 18 residues. CDR3 sequence reads: CASSTGTGGASGANVLTF. In DNA form, the CDR3 reads TGCGCCAGCAGCACCGGGACAGGGGGCGCTTCTGGGGCCAACGTCCTGACTTTC.

V gene TRBV7-2 combines with J gene TRBJ2-7; D may be TRBD2 (6 bases). The CDR3 loop spans 15 amino acids. V lost 3 bases and J lost 7, with 19 bases in between. CDR1 and CDR2 (germline): SGHTA, FQGNSA. The CDR3 reads CASSFSGTPGGEQYF. CDR3 in DNA: TGTGCCAGCAGCTTTAGCGGCACCCCAGGCGGGGAGCAGTACTTC.

This clonotype was observed at least ten times. The CDR3 reads CASRAEGEQFF. The CDR3 coding sequence is TGTGCCAGCAGGGCGGAGGGTGAGCAGTTCTTC. The rearrangement uses TRBV2 and TRBJ2-1; possibly TRBD2 for D (6 bases). V was shortened by 6 bases and J by 9 bases, with 9 bases between the two germline ends. From germline, CDR1 is SNHLY and CDR2 FYNNEI. The CDR3 sequence is 11 residues long.

This clonotype was seen a handful of times. The CDR3 DNA reads as TGCAGTGCTAGTCCGACTAGCGGGACCCAAGAGACCCAGTACTTC. Residues: CSASPTSGTQETQYF. The chain links TRBV20-1 to TRBJ2-5; 11 bases align to TRBD2. The CDR3 covers 15 residues. With 3 bases clipped from V and 1 base from J, the junction kept 4 bases outside the gene matches. Germline V gene sequence: CDR1 DFQATT, CDR2 SNEGSKA (reference sequence).

The chain recombines TRBV20-1 with TRBJ2-7; 7 bases fit TRBD1. CDR1 is DFQATT, CDR2 SNEGSKA, per germline (reference sequence). After removal of 3 bases from V and 2 bases from J, the junction contained 7 bases not matched to a gene. CDR3 length equals 14 residues. The DNA of the CDR3 is TGCAGTGCTAGCCGACAGGGACAAGCCTACGAGCAGTACTTC. Residues: CSASRQGQAYEQYF.

V gene TRBV12-3 or TRBV12-4 combines with J gene TRBJ2-5; tentatively, D is TRBD1 (5 bases). The V end was cut by 3 bases, the J end by 5 bases, with 13 bases between. The CDR3 contains 14 residues. The CDR3, as DNA: TGTGCCAGCAGTTTCAGGGATGGCCAGGAGACCCAGTACTTC. Its protein product is CASSFRDGQETQYF.

At least ten counts were recorded for this clonotype. J is TRBJ1-5 and V is TRBV20-1, with TRBD1 matching 8 bases. V lost 4 bases, J lost 2 bases, and 4 bases stayed unmatched. CDR1 and CDR2 (germline): DFQATT, SNEGSKA (reference sequence). The CDR3 contains 14 residues. CDR3: CSATRQGRNQPQHF. The CDR3 coding sequence is TGCAGTGCTACCAGACAGGGGCGCAATCAGCCCCAGCATTTT.

This clonotype occurred a few times. J is TRBJ2-5 and V is TRBV7-2; D may be TRBD1 or TRBD2 (6 bases each). Germline V CDR1 and CDR2: SGHTA, FQGNSA. V lost 5 bases and J 7 bases, leaving 20 bases between the germline ends. This CDR3 is built from 15 residues. The CDR3 nucleotides are TGTGCCAGCAGCATTCCCGGGACACGGGGGAGGACCCAGTACTTC. It specifies CASSIPGTRGRTQYF. Full variable domain (remainder filled in from reference TRBV7-2 and TRBJ2-5): GAGVSQSPSNKVTEKGKDVELRCDPISGHTALYWYRQSLGQGLEFLIYFQGNSAPDKSGLPSDRFSAERTGGSVSTLTIQRTQQEDSAVYLCASSIPGTRGRTQYFGPGTRLLVL.

This chain joins TRBV2 and TRBJ2-7, with 7 bases fitting TRBD2. Germline V lookup: CDR1 SNHLY, CDR2 FYNNEI. The junction had 7 bases not matched to a gene; V was cut back by 2 bases and J by 3 bases. The CDR3 loop spans 15 amino acids. CDR3 nucleotides: TGTGCCAGCAGTGAATCGGCTAGCGGATACTACGAGCAGTACTTC. Protein: CASSESASGYYEQYF.

The rearrangement joins TRBV2 to TRBJ2-3; 12 nucleotides align to TRBD2. The CDR3 runs 15 residues. V trimming: 8 bases; J trimming: 5 bases; junction bases outside the gene matches: 8. Germline CDR1 SNHLY, CDR2 FYNNEI. CDR3 in amino acids: CASGLAGGPRDTQYF. The DNA of the CDR3 is TGTGCCAGCGGCCTAGCGGGGGGGCCTAGAGATACGCAGTATTTT.

The J gene is TRBJ2-1, the V gene TRBV29-1, with TRBD2 matching over 7 bases. CDR3 length: 15 amino acids. V dropped 5 bases and J dropped 4; count of bases not matched to a gene: 11. Germline lookup yields CDR1 SQVTM and CDR2 ANQGSEA. In DNA, the CDR3 is TGCAGCGTTAGTCCCCGGGCTAGCGGTTACAATGAGCAGTTCTTC. This sequence encodes CSVSPRASGYNEQFF.

J is TRBJ2-7 and V is TRBV10-3, with TRBD2 matching over 7 bases. CDR1 ENHRY and CDR2 SYGVKD come from the germline V gene. V gave up 0 bases and J gave up 5 bases; unmatched junction bases: 7. The CDR3 runs 15 residues. The CDR3 DNA follows: TGTGCCATCAGTGAGTCGGTGACTAGCCTCGACGAGCAGTACTTC. Protein: CAISESVTSLDEQYF.

This chain joins TRBV29-1 and TRBJ2-7; 9 bases agree with TRBD2. There are 14 residues in the CDR3. V was clipped by 7 bases and J by 2 bases; unmatched bases: 9. The germline V gene has CDR1 SQVTM and CDR2 ANQGSEA. The CDR3: CSAVDSGRTYEQYF. Written as DNA, the CDR3 is TGCAGCGCTGTAGATAGCGGGAGAACCTACGAGCAGTACTTC.

On this clonotype: The junction differs from germline at one of its ends, possibly a read error. The rearrangement uses TRBV6-5 and TRBJ1-6, with D perhaps TRBD1 (5 bases). The germline CDR1 and CDR2 sequences are MNHEY and SVGAGI. The CDR3 contains 11 residues. The CDR3 reads CSSGSEGPLHF. The CDR3 nucleotides read TGTTCCAGCGGCAGCGAGGGGCCCCTCCACTTT.

The J gene is TRBJ1-2, the V gene TRBV7-8; tentative D call: TRBD1 (5 bases). CDR1 is SGHVS and CDR2 is FQNEAQ in the germline V gene. Trimming cost V 1 base and J 14 bases, with 14 bases left between them. This CDR3 has 12 residues. The CDR3 DNA sequence: TGTGCCAGCAGCTTAGGGGGCGGTTTGGTGACCTTC. Translating it yields CASSLGGGLVTF.